The 8 T cell receptor beta chains listed next were all sequenced from one sample in a study of cytomegalovirus exposure and HLA in healthy donors. The PCR had 60 Vbeta and 13 Jbeta primers. Profiled with immunoSEQ multiplex PCR; TCRdb holds only in-frame clones, not every one. Altogether some 150,000 clones are present, roughly 85% being singletons, with the ten largest covering about 2%. Sample: PBMCs. The origin of the receptors is a man aged 40-49 years in good health and CMV-seronegative.

Only a few counts were recorded for this clone. V and J are TRBV6-6 and TRBJ1-5; D not certain. Trimming took off 6 bases at V and 0 bases at J, with 12 bases between the two ends. There are 15 residues in the CDR3. CDR1 and CDR2 from the germline V gene are MNHNY and SVGAGI (reference sequence). CDR3 sequence: CASSPVGSSNQPQHF. The DNA of the CDR3 is TGTGCCAGCAGCCCAGTTGGGAGTAGCAATCAGCCCCAGCATTTT.

The J gene is TRBJ1-6, the V gene TRBV6-1, with 8 bases that match TRBD1. The germline gives CDR1 MNHNS, CDR2 SASEGT. The CDR3 totals 15 residues. Losses at the gene ends were 0 bases for V and 10 bases for J; bases not matched to a gene: 5. CDR3 amino acids: CASSEARTGKSPLHF. CDR3 DNA: TGTGCCAGCAGTGAAGCTCGGACAGGGAAATCACCCCTCCACTTT.

The chain uses TRBV10-3 and TRBJ1-1, with TRBD1 matching 8 bases. The V gene's germline CDR1 is ENHRY and CDR2 SYGVKD. This CDR3 contains 14 residues. The J segment lost 0 bases and the V segment lost 10 bases, leaving 7 bases of the junction unmatched. The CDR3, as DNA: TGTGCCACCGGACAGGGACCCATGAACACTGAAGCTTTCTTT. This sequence encodes CATGQGPMNTEAFF.

The chain links TRBV15 to TRBJ1-4; the D gene is possibly TRBD1 (5 bases). Germline lookup yields CDR1 LNHNV and CDR2 YYDKDF (reference sequence). Trimming took 5 bases from V and 8 from J, leaving 15 bases between them. This CDR3 has 14 residues. This CDR3 reads CATSAGRVEEKLFF. CDR3 in DNA: TGTGCCACCAGCGCGGGACGGGTAGAGGAAAAACTGTTTTTT.

The chain employs TRBV4-1 and TRBJ2-3; 10 nucleotides match TRBD1. Looked up from germline, CDR1 is MGHRA and CDR2 is YSYEKL. Trimming took 6 bases from V and 13 from J; bases not matched to a gene: 10. The CDR3 is made up of 13 amino acids. The CDR3 coding sequence is TGCGCCAGCAGGGCTCGCGGGACAGGGGCGAAGTATTTT. It specifies CASRARGTGAKYF.

The chain recombines TRBV5-4 with TRBJ2-2, with TRBD2 identical over 12 bases. This CDR3 spans 17 amino acids. Losses at the gene ends were 4 bases for V and 2 bases for J; bases not matched to a gene: 6. The germline V gene has CDR1 SGHNT and CDR2 YYREEE (reference sequence). In nucleotides, the CDR3 is TGTGCCAGCAGCCCGTTGGGACTAGCGGGTAACACCGGGGAGCTGTTTTTT. Translating gives CASSPLGLAGNTGELFF. Variable domain in full (rest from reference TRBV5-4 and TRBJ2-2): ETGVTQSPTHLIKTRGQQVTLRCSSQSGHNTVSWYQQALGQGPQFIFQYYREEENGRGNFPPRFSGLQFPNYSSELNVNALELDDSALYLCASSPLGLAGNTGELFFGEGSRLTVL.

The V call is TRBV11-3, the J call TRBJ2-3, with TRBD2 identical over 7 bases. Germline V gives CDR1 SGHNT, CDR2 YENEEA. CDR3 size: 18 residues. Trimming took 0 bases from V and 3 from J; bases not matched to a gene: 12. The CDR3 loop reads CASSLDRWAGVRTDTQYF. Here the CDR3 DNA reads TGTGCCAGCAGCTTAGATCGATGGGCGGGAGTACGGACAGATACGCAGTATTTT. Using reference TRBV11-3 and TRBJ2-3 for the parts outside the CDR3, the full variable domain is EAGVVQSPRYKIIEKKQPVAFWCNPISGHNTLYWYLQNLGQGPELLIRYENEEAVDDSQLPKDRFSAERLKGVDSTLKIQPAELGDSAVYLCASSLDRWAGVRTDTQYFGPGTRLTVL.

This clone appeared a few times. J is TRBJ2-5 and V is TRBV6-1; D might be TRBD2 (5 bases). V was shortened by 8 bases and J by 4 bases, with 14 bases between the two germline ends. The CDR3 length is 13 residues. Germline CDR1 is MNHNS and CDR2 is SASEGT. CDR3 sequence: CASPPGVGETQYF. CDR3 sequence (DNA): TGTGCCAGCCCCCCCGGGGTGGGAGAGACCCAGTACTTC.